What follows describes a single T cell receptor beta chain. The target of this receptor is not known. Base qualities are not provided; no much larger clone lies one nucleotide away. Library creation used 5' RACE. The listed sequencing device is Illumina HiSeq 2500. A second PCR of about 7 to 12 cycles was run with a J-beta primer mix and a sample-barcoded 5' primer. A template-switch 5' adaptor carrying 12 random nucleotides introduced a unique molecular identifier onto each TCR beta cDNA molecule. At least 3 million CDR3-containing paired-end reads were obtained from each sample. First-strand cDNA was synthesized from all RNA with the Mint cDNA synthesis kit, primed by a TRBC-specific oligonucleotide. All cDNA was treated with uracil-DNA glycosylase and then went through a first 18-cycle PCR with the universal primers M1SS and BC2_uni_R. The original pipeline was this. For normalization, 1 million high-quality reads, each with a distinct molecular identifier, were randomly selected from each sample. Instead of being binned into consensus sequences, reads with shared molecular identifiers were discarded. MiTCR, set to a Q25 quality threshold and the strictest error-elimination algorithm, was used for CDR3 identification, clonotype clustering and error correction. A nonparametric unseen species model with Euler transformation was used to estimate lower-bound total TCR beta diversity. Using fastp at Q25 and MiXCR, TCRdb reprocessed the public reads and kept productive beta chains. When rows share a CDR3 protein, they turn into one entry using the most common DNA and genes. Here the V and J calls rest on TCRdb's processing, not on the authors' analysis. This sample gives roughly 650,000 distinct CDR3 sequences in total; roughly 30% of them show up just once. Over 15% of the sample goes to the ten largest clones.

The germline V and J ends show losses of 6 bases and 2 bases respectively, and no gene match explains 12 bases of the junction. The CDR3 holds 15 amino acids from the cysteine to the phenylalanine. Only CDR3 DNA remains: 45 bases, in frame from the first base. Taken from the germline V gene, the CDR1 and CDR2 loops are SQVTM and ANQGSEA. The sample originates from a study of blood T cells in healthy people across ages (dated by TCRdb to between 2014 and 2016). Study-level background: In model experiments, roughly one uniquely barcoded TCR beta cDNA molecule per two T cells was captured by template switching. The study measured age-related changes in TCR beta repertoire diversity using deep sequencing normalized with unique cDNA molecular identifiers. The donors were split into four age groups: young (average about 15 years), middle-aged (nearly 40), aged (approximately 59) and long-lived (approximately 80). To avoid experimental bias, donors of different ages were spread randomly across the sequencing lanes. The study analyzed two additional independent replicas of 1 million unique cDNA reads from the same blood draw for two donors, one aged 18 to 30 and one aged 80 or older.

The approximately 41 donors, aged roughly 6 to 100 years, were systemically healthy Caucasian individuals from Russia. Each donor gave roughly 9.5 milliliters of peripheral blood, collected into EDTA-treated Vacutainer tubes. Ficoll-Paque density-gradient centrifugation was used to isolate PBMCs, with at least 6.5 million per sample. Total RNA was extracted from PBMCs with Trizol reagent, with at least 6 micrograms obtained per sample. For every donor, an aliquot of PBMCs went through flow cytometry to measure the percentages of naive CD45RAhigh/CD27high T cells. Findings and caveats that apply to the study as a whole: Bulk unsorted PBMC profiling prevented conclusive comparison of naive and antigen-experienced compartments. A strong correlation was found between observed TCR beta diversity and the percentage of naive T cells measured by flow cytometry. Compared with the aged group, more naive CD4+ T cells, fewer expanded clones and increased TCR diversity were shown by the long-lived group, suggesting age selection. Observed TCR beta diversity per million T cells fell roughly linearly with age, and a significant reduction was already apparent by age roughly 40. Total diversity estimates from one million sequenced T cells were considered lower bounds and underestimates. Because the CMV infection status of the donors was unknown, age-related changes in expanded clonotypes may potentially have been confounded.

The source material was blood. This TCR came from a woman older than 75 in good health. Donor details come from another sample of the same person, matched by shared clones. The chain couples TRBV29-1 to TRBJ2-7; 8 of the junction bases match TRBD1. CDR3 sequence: CSVGRPGQVTYEQYF. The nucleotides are TGCAGCGTAGGAAGACCGGGACAGGTGACCTACGAGCAGTACTTC.